This T cell receptor beta chain was recovered during a study of cytomegalovirus exposure and HLA in healthy donors (dated by TCRdb to 2015 to 2018). Looking at the study overall: According to an earlier analysis of around 600 of the donors, 150 million to 200 million T cells yielded 117 million unique TCR beta sequences and 276 Gb of sequence data. Along with the approximately 650-subject first cohort, a separate validation cohort of over 90 different subjects was used. The study combined high-throughput TCR immunosequencing, statistical association of individual TCRs with disease status, and machine learning to predict cytomegalovirus infection status. The study aimed to test whether signatures of past pathogen exposure could be identified by cataloging public T cell receptors. Alongside the repertoire data, information on donor age, sex, ethnicity and CMV serostatus was compiled. An early release that covered some 640 HLA-typed donors contained approximately 300 gigabases of sequencing data and around 85 million unique TCR sequences. Using immunosequencing, the study profiled T cell repertoires from some 670 subjects and related those repertoires to cytomegalovirus serostatus. HLA typing covered class I and class II loci at four-digit resolution. Of the approximately 400 genotyped donors, 65% to 90% fell in the genetic ancestry cluster associated with self-reported Caucasian donors. The later analysis used no new phenotypic data to find candidate immune exposures, relying instead on TCR beta sequences and their occurrence across donors. Every repertoire in the discovery cohort had been generated on one and the same sequencing platform. In a later genetic analysis, genome-wide SNP genotypes for about 65% of the 666 donors were used, and that subset was treated as a discovery cohort. To decide whether each TCR beta V gene segment behaved as functional or pseudogenic, an earlier analysis of several hundred of the donors relied on high-throughput TCR beta sequencing. Several DR-DQ haplotypes were handled as single units for association and clustering, since linkage in the cohort was strong. A later analysis re-analyzed previously published TCR beta repertoires from approximately 700 donors and added high-resolution HLA genotyping to study TCR occurrence patterns. Across 300 to 400 genotyped donors of the cohort, an average of approximately 200,000 unique TCR beta nucleotide sequences per donor were sequenced, and roughly a sixth of those sequences were non-productive. The number of typed donors differed by locus: roughly 629-630 for A, B, C, DRB1 and DQB1; 522 for DQA1; fewer than 610 for DPA1; and roughly 450 for DPB1. Study-wide conclusions, independent of this receptor: A later analysis found that TCR association rates varied across HLA loci, with DRB1 alleles showing the most associated TCRs and HLA-C alleles the fewest. In a later analysis, several top co-occurrence clusters were reported to appear linked to parvovirus B19, influenza, CMV and Epstein-Barr virus. The study listed approximately 160 TCR beta chains as associated with cytomegalovirus. V-gene and J-gene trimming of TCR beta chains was associated with a missense DCLRE1C variant in a later genetic analysis, and the association was replicated in an independent cohort. When HLA alleles, especially DR and DQ, strongly co-occurred, TCR associations were difficult to assign to individual alleles. It was suggested by the authors that the approach could potentially be generalized to other disease states and immunological phenotypes. Because some donors lacked HLA typing at each locus, the association tests relied only on the typed subset. In this cohort, only TCR beta chains were sequenced, and detectable features were limited by the absence of alpha or paired-chain data. Linkage disequilibrium might explain the correlated functional status among segregating V segments, but an unknown experimental factor could not be ruled out. In vitro tests confirmed that a few of the cytomegalovirus-associated TCR beta chains recognize cytomegalovirus antigens. The classifier was reported to diagnose cytomegalovirus status with high specificity and sensitivity in both the original and validation cohorts. Compared with the approximately 700-donor mean, donors in an Asian-associated ancestry cluster had fewer N-insertions in productive TCRs, according to a later genetic analysis. A later analysis associated 15,000 to 20,000 TCR beta sequences with specific HLA alleles at a false discovery rate of 0.05. In a later analysis, most CMV-associated TCR beta chains were found to appear HLA-restricted, with HLA associations seemingly driven largely by CMV exposure. Immune exposure information for the cohort was limited to CMV serostatus. In a later analysis, HLA-associated TCR beta chains were found to be more clonally expanded and to have lower generation probabilities than equally common non-associated chains. Because counts were too low, seventeen rarely observed V segments, including chromosome 9 orphons, were left out of the earlier analysis of some 640 of the donors. In an earlier analysis of under 600 of the donors, most TCR beta V segments were observed in productive rearrangements about 87% or about 30% of the time, broadly matching IMGT annotations. A further reported finding was that TCR beta sequences accurately predicted the HLA-A and HLA-B alleles for most subjects in the first cohort. While some public TCRs were present in many individuals, most TCR sequences turned up only very rarely across donors. Some IMGT-functional V segments, including TRBV6-2 and TRBV6-3, could not be told apart with the 87-base-pair reads, so those segments were excluded. Roughly uniform sequencing depth across donors was assumed in presence/absence analyses, although this assumption may not hold. A cluster of highly shared sequence variants was judged likely to be a technical artifact of the sequencing pipeline.

According to the germline V gene, CDR1 reads SGHTA and CDR2 reads FQGNSA. Trimming leaves V shorter by 5 bases and J shorter by 1 base, with the junction holding 4 bases beyond the gene matches. Including the terminal cysteine and phenylalanine, the CDR3 comprises 14 residues. Just the 42-base CDR3 DNA is kept, in frame starting at base 1. Details on this clone: This clone's antigen is unknown. Qualities for individual bases were not recorded, and no much larger clone is one base off.

The library relied on the immunoSEQ multiplex PCR assay. For the multiplex PCR, a mixture combining 60 forward primers for TCR Vbeta segments and 13 reverse primers for TCR Jbeta segments was used. A multiplex PCR assay on genomic DNA amplified the CDR3 region of rearranged TCR beta genes. The amplified TCR beta libraries were sequenced on the Illumina HiSeq System as 87-base-pair reads. The authors processed their data as follows. A later analysis tallied roughly 78 million unique TCR beta chains across the 550 to 850 repertoires, and some 12 million of those chains were shared by two or more donors. Raw reads were error-corrected and collapsed into unique sequences with a nearest-neighbor algorithm that merged closely related sequences to remove PCR and sequencing errors. CDR3 sequences were aligned to IMGT reference sequences to assign V, D and J gene segments. For a sequence to be retained, at least a six-nucleotide match to both a V gene segment and a J gene segment was required. A rearrangement was called productive if the CDR3 had no stop codons and remained in frame with V and J, and every other rearrangement was called non-productive. Following IMGT convention, CDR3 was defined as the stretch from the second conserved V-encoded cysteine up to the conserved J-encoded phenylalanine. The earlier analysis of a few hundred of the donors excluded any sequence lacking an unambiguous match to a single V gene segment. An earlier analysis of 550 to 650 of the donors classified V segments as functional when productive rearrangements were above 56.7% and as segregating when the standard deviation between donors was above 5%. To diagnose cytomegalovirus status from the catalog of TCR beta chain sequences, a statistical classification framework was built. In a later analysis, TCR nucleotide sequences were compared against IMGT/GENE-DB human TR gene sequences so that V and J genes could be assigned. A later analysis assigned CDR3 sequences and most-parsimonious VDJ recombination scenarios with the TCRdist pipeline. In a later analysis, each TCR beta chain was defined by its CDR3 amino acid sequence together with its V-gene family, and reads without a unique V-gene family were excluded. A later analysis removed several hundred highly shared, low-generation-probability nucleotide sequences to deal with suspected cross-contamination and a sequencing artifact. A later analysis calculated a clonal expansion index for each public chain from normalized within-repertoire ranks of inferred template counts. A later analysis computed generation probabilities with a VDJ recombination model fitted to out-of-frame rearrangements, and checked the results against IGoR. In a later analysis, hypergeometric tests were used to score TCR-TCR, TCR-HLA and TCR-CMV co-occurrence, with a repertoire-size bias correction applied to TCR pairs. In a later analysis, false discovery rates were estimated by permuting HLA or CMV assignments 20 times. In a later analysis, co-occurring TCRs were grouped using DBSCAN, and TCRdist sequence similarity was added for clustering within HLA-allele-positive subsets. Co-occurrence clustering excluded repertoires with fewer than 30,000 or more than 120,000 public chains, plus five with anomalous nucleotide sharing. The immuneACCESS repertoire file appears here via TCRdb, limited to in-frame rearrangements. These files lack a portion of the clones; in checked studies, under half of the deficit traces to unresolved V genes, and the cause of the others is not known. D and trimming were read from the DNA, whereas the V and J calls and clone size are those reported in that table. This sample is represented by around 190,000 clones; around 80% of them were singletons. The top ten hold 4.5% to 6% of the sample.

The cohort comprised fewer than 700 healthy bone marrow donors. At the time of sampling, all cohort members were nominally healthy, though unrecorded immune exposures were likely present. The donor tested CMV seronegative, placing the donor among the 350 or so seronegative members of the cohort. Every donor gave a peripheral blood sample, and the peripheral blood mononuclear cells from that sample were used for TCR beta sequencing. The Qiagen DNeasy Blood Extraction Kit was used to extract genomic DNA from the blood cell samples. The receptor chain draws on TRBV7-2 and TRBJ1-2, with 7 bases aligning to TRBD1. This TCR was recovered from a man between 40 and 49 years old in good health and CMV-seronegative. Sequencing was done on a sample of PBMCs. The DNA is TGTGCCAGCAGCCACGGACAGGATAACTATGGCTACACCTTC. It codes for CASSHGQDNYGYTF.